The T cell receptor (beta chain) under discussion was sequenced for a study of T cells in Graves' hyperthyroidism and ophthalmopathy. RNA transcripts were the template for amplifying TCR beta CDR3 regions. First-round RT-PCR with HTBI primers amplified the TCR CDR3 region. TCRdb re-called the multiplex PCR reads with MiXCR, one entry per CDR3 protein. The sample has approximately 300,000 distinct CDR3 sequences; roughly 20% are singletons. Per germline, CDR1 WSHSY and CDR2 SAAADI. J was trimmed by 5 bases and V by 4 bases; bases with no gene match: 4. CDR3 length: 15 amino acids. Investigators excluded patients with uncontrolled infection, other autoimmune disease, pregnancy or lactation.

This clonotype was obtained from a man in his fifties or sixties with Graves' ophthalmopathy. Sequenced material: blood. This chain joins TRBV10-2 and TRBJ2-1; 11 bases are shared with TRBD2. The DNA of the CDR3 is TGCGCCAGCAGTGGGGGGACTAGCGGAGACAATGAGCAGTTCTTC. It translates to CASSGGTSGDNEQFF.